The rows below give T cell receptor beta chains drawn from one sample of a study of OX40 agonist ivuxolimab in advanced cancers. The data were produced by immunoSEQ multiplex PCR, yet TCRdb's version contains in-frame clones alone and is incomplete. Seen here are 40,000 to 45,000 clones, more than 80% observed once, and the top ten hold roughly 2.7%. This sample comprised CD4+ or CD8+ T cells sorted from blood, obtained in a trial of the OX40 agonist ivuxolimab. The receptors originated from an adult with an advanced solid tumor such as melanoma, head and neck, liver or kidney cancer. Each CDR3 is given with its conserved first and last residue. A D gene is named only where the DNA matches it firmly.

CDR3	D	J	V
CASSITGTGGLDTQYF	TRBD1	TRBJ2-3	TRBV19
CASSSFGVSGANVLTF	NA	TRBJ2-6	TRBV7-9
CASSRQGETQYF	TRBD1	TRBJ2-5	TRBV7-9
CASSFAGTPYEQYF	NA	TRBJ2-7	TRBV5-6
CASSSNYRDGYTF	NA	TRBJ1-2	TRBV5-1
CASSPWTEGYTEAFF	NA	TRBJ1-1	TRBV6-5
CASSGHRGMANEKLFF	TRBD1	TRBJ1-4	TRBV19
CASSLEGTNTEAFF	NA	TRBJ1-1	TRBV5-1
CASSLVRLVVYNEQFF	NA	TRBJ2-1	TRBV7-2
CASSQAPDTQYF	NA	TRBJ2-3	TRBV4-1
CASSFRGETQYF	NA	TRBJ2-5	TRBV7-2
CASSRWGLGNTEAFF	NA	TRBJ1-1	TRBV5-1
CASSTGQGQNTQYF	TRBD1	TRBJ2-3	TRBV18
CASSTGQGSGNTIYF	TRBD1	TRBJ1-3	TRBV6-5
CASSPPGGVREKLFF	NA	TRBJ1-4	TRBV18
CASSPRTGGLGTDTQYF	TRBD1	TRBJ2-3	TRBV5-5
CASSPQGGFSYEQYF	NA	NA	TRBV7-9
CASSLGGLAGGRDTQYF	TRBD2	TRBJ2-3	TRBV5-1
CASSQPSSSYNEQFF	NA	TRBJ2-1	TRBV14
CASSPRQALYEQYF	NA	TRBJ2-7	TRBV14
CASSLLLAGYNEQFF	TRBD2	TRBJ2-1	TRBV27
CASSPGASGETQYF	NA	TRBJ2-5	TRBV5-1
CASSPRRLLEPTGELFF	NA	TRBJ2-2	TRBV18
CASSGSYSTDTQYF	NA	TRBJ2-3	TRBV5-1
CASSSGLYTEAFF	NA	TRBJ1-1	TRBV7-9
CASSRGLAGVPYNEQFF	TRBD2	TRBJ2-1	TRBV4-1
CASSYVRDQPQHF	NA	TRBJ1-5	TRBV6-5
CASKGTGAGSNQPQHF	TRBD1	TRBJ1-5	TRBV19
CASSFSPRNLGDTQYF	NA	TRBJ2-3	TRBV7-3
CATAAGGYTGPQHF	TRBD1	TRBJ1-5	TRBV2
CATSRDKAGTQYF	NA	TRBJ2-3	TRBV15
CASSIHSGAESYGYTF	NA	TRBJ1-2	TRBV19
CASTPTGGNYGYTF	TRBD1	TRBJ1-2	TRBV5-5
CATSFTRNTGELFF	NA	TRBJ2-2	TRBV15
CASSLGASGSRDPQYF	TRBD2	TRBJ2-3	TRBV11-2
CASRVAGDRTDTQYF	TRBD2	TRBJ2-3	TRBV6-6
CASIRPGRGLNTEAFF	NA	TRBJ1-1	TRBV10-1
CASSSTEDGYTF	NA	TRBJ1-2	TRBV13
CASSQEAGHHEQYF	NA	TRBJ2-7	TRBV4-2
CVSGQDGQDYNEQFF	NA	TRBJ2-1	TRBV4-1
CASSGPGGYGYTF	NA	TRBJ1-2	TRBV7-9
CAISESPTSSGANVLTF	NA	TRBJ2-6	TRBV10-3
CASSLSFWGRTEAFF	NA	TRBJ1-1	TRBV27
CASSPTSGTDTQYF	TRBD2	TRBJ2-3	TRBV18
CASSRAGSSYEQYF	TRBD2	TRBJ2-7	TRBV27
CASSVGRGGNTDTQYF	TRBD2	TRBJ2-3	TRBV9
CASSLHNTGSTDTQYF	NA	TRBJ2-3	TRBV4-3
CASSQGSVAADTQYF	NA	TRBJ2-3	TRBV4-2
CASSLTENTEAFF	NA	TRBJ1-1	TRBV6-1
CASSLATRNNEQFF	NA	TRBJ2-1	TRBV7-8